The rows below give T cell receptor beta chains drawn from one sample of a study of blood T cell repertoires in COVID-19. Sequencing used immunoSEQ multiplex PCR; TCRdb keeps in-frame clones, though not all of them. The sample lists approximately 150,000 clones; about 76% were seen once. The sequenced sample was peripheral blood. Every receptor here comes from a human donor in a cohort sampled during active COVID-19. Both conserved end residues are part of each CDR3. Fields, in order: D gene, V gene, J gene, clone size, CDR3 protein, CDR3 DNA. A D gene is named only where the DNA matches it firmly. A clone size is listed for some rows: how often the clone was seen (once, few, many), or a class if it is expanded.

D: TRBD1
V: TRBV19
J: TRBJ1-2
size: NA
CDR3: CASTNRGRLHGYTF
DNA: TGTGCCAGTACCAACAGGGGGCGCCTCCATGGCTACACCTTC

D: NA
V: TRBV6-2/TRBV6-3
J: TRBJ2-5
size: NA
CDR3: CASSWTSAGYETQYF
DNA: TGTGCCAGCAGTTGGACTTCGGCGGGATACGAGACCCAGTACTTC

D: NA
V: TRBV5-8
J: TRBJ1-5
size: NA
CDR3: CATSGGKQPQHF
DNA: TGTGCCACCTCGGGAGGGAAGCAGCCCCAGCATTTT

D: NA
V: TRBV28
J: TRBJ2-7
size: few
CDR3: CATSRTESFYEQYF
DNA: TGTGCCACCTCCCGGACAGAGTCCTTCTACGAGCAGTACTTC

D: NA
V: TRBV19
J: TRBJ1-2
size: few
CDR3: CASRTGVGGYTF
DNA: TGTGCCAGTAGGACGGGGGTCGGTGGCTACACCTTC

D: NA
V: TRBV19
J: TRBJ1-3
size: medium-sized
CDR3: CASKGREASTYSGNTIYF
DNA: TGTGCCAGTAAGGGCAGGGAGGCTTCAACGTACTCTGGAAACACCATATATTTT

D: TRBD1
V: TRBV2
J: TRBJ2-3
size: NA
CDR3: CASSERGLSEKDTQYF
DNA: TGTGCCAGCAGTGAAAGGGGGCTAAGTGAAAAAGATACGCAGTATTTT

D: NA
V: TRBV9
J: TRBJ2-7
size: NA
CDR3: CASSVDLGQGPYEQYF
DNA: TGTGCCAGCAGCGTAGACCTGGGGCAGGGGCCCTACGAGCAGTACTTC

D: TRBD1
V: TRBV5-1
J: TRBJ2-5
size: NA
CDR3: CASSFPGTGGKQETQYF
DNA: TGCGCCAGCAGCTTTCCCGGGACAGGGGGTAAACAAGAGACCCAGTACTTC

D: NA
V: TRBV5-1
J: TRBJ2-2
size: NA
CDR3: CASSLVRLTNTGELFF
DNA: TGCGCCAGCAGCTTGGTGAGACTCACCAACACCGGGGAGCTGTTTTTT

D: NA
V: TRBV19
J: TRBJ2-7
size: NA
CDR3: CATTSRDNYEQYF
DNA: TGTGCCACCACCTCCCGGGACAACTACGAGCAGTACTTC

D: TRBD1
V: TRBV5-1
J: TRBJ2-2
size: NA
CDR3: CASSLAGGQNTGELFF
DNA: TGCGCCAGCAGCTTGGCAGGGGGCCAAAACACCGGGGAGCTGTTTTTT

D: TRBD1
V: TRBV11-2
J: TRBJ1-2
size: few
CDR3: CASREAGGQGVYGYTF
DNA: TGTGCCAGCAGAGAAGCTGGGGGACAGGGGGTCTATGGCTACACCTTC

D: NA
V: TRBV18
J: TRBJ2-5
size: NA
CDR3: CASSPSVQETQYF
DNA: TGTGCCAGCTCACCAAGCGTTCAAGAGACCCAGTACTTC

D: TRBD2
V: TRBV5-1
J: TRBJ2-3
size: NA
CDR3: CASSFAGDGTDTQYF
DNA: TGCGCCAGCAGCTTTGCGGGAGATGGTACAGATACGCAGTATTTT

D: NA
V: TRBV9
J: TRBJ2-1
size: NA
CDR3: CASSEGTQYNEQFF
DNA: TGTGCCAGCAGCGAAGGGACTCAATACAATGAGCAGTTCTTC

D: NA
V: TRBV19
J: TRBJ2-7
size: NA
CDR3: CASSPPRGGTYEQYF
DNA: TGTGCCAGTAGCCCTCCCCGCGGCGGCACCTACGAGCAGTACTTC

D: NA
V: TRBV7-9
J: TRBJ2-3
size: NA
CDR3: CASSFGGSTDTQYF
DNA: TGTGCCAGCAGCTTCGGAGGCAGCACAGATACGCAGTATTTT

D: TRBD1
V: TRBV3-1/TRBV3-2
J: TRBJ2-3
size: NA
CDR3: CASSPPPGQRTDTQYF
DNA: TGTGCCAGCAGCCCCCCCCCGGGACAGCGCACAGATACGCAGTATTTT

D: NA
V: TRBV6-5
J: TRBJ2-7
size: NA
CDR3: CASSTSRGYEQYF
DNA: TGTGCCAGCAGTACCTCCAGGGGCTACGAGCAGTACTTC

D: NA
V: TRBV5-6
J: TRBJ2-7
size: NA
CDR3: CASSLIGGGNFEQYF
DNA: TGTGCCAGCAGCTTGATTGGTGGGGGGAATTTCGAGCAGTACTTC

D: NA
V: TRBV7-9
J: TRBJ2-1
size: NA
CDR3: CASSSRGLNTYNEQFF
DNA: TGTGCCAGCAGCTCCAGAGGGTTAAACACCTACAATGAGCAGTTCTTC

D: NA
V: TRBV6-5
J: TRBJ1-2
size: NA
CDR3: CASSPYLHYGYTF
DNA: TGTGCCAGCAGCCCATACCTACACTATGGCTACACCTTC

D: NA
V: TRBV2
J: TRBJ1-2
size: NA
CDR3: CASSRDTNYGYTF
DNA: TGTGCCAGCAGCCGGGACACGAACTATGGCTACACCTTC

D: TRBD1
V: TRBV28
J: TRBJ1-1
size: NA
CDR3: CASRRPQGAIEAFF
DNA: TGTGCCAGCAGGAGACCACAGGGGGCTATTGAAGCTTTCTTT

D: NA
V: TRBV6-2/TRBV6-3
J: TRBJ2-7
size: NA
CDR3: CASSSRMRAAVEQYF
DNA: TGTGCCAGCAGTTCCCGGATGCGGGCCGCGGTCGAGCAGTACTTC

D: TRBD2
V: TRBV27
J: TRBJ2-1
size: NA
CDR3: CASSLSGRSSYNEQFF
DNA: TGTGCCAGCAGCCTAAGCGGGAGGTCCTCCTACAATGAGCAGTTCTTC

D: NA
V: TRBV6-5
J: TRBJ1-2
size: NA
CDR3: CASTGNYGYTF
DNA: TGTGCCAGCACAGGAAACTATGGCTACACCTTC

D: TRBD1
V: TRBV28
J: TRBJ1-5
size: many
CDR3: CASSKKGQGRQPQHF
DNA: TGTGCCAGCAGTAAAAAGGGACAGGGTCGTCAGCCCCAGCATTTT

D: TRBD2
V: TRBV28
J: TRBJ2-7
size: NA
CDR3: CASSERTSGRYEQYF
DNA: TGTGCCAGCAGTGAGAGGACTAGCGGGAGATACGAGCAGTACTTC

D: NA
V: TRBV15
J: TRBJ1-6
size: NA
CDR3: CATRGRGFPLHF
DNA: TGTGCCACAAGGGGTAGGGGTTTCCCCCTCCACTTT

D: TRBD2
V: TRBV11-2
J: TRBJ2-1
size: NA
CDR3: CASSLATSGSYEQFF
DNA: TGTGCCAGCAGCTTAGCCACTAGCGGGAGTTATGAGCAGTTCTTC

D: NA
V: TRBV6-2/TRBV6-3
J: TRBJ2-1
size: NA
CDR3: CASNPPGQNNEQFF
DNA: TGTGCCAGCAACCCACCGGGACAAAACAATGAGCAGTTCTTC

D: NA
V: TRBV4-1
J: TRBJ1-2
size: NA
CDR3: CASSPRGVEGYTF
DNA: TGCGCCAGCAGCCCTAGGGGCGTCGAAGGCTACACCTTC

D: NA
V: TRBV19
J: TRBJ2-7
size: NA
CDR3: CASSIGTGRTYEQYF
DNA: TGTGCCAGTAGTATTGGTACAGGGCGAACCTACGAGCAGTACTTC

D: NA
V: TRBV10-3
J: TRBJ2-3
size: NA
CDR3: CAISVAGSTDTQYF
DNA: TGTGCCATCAGTGTCGCCGGTAGCACAGATACGCAGTATTTT

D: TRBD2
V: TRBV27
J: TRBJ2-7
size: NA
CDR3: CASCALAGGPWEQYF
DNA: TGTGCCAGCTGCGCACTAGCGGGAGGGCCCTGGGAGCAGTACTTC

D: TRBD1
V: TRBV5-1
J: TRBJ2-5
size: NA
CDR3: CASSFGQAEETQYF
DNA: TGCGCCAGCAGCTTTGGACAGGCGGAAGAGACCCAGTACTTC

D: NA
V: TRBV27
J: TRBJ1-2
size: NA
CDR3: CASSLTAMIDYGYTF
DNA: TGTGCCAGCAGTTTAACAGCCATGATTGACTATGGCTACACCTTC

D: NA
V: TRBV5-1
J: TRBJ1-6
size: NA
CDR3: CASSQQGSAYNSPLHF
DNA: TGCGCCAGCAGCCAACAGGGAAGCGCCTATAATTCACCCCTCCACTTT

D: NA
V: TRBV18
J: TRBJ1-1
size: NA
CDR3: CASSPITGSTEAFF
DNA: TGTGCCAGCTCACCAATTACAGGGAGCACTGAAGCTTTCTTT

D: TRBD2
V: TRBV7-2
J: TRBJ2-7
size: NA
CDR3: CASSLAPGGALGAYEQYF
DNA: TGTGCCAGCAGCTTAGCGCCCGGGGGGGCGCTAGGAGCCTACGAGCAGTACTTC